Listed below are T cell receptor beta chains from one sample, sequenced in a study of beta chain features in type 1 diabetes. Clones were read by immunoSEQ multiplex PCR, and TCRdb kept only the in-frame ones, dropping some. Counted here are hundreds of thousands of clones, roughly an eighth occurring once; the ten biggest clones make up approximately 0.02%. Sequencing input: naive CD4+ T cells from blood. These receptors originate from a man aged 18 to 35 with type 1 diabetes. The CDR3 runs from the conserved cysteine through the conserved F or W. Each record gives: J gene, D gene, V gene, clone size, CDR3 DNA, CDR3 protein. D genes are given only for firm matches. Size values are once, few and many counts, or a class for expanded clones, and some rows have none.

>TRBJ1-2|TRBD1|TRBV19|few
TGTGCCAGTAGGATCCAGGGGGCTGGTGGCTACACCTTC
CASRIQGAGGYTF
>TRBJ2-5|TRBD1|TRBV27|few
TGTGCCAGCAGTCAAAGGACAGGGCAAGAGACCCAGTACTTC
CASSQRTGQETQYF
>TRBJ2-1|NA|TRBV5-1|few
TGCGCCAGCAGCTTAGGGGACTTCCGCGGGGATGAGCAGTTCTTC
CASSLGDFRGDEQFF
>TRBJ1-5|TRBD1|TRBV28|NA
TGTGCCAGCAGTTCAGGACAGGGTGGTCAGCCCCAGCATTTT
CASSSGQGGQPQHF
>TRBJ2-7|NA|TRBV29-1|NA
TGCAGCGTTGAAGAAAACTACGAGCAGTACTTC
CSVEENYEQYF
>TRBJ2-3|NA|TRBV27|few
TGTGCCAGCAGTTTCTTAGGGGATACAGATACGCAGTATTTT
CASSFLGDTDTQYF
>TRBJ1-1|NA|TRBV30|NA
TGTGCCTGGGGAGGGTTGTCGGCTGAAGCTTTCTTT
CAWGGLSAEAFF
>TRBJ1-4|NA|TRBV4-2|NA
TGTGCCAGCAGCCAAGTGGGAACAGGGAGTAATGAAAAACTGTTTTTT
CASSQVGTGSNEKLFF
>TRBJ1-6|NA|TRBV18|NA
TGTGCCAGCTCACCCCGGGAGGTGGGGAATTCACCCCTCCACTTT
CASSPREVGNSPLHF
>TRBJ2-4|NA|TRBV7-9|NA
TGTGCCAGCAGCGGCCCGAGGATAACCAAAAACATTCAGTACTTC
CASSGPRITKNIQYF
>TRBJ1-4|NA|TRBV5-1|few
TGCGCCAGCAGCTTGGCGGGGACCCTGGATGAAAAACTGTTTTTT
CASSLAGTLDEKLFF
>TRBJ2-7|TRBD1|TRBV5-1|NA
TGCGCCAGCAGTTCTTCCTCGGGACAGGCGTACGGGCAGTACTTC
CASSSSSGQAYGQYF
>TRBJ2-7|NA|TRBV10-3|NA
TGTGCCATCAGTGAGTCGGTCGGCAGGCCCGAGTACTTC
CAISESVGRPEYF
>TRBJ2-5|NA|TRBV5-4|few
TGTGCCAGCAGCCTCGGGACTGGGGAGACCCAGTACTTC
CASSLGTGETQYF
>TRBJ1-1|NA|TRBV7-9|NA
TGTGCCAGCAGCTTCACCAACAAGAAATTTGGAGCTTTCTTT
CASSFTNKKFGAFF
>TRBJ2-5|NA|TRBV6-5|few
TGTGCCAGCAGTTACTCGGGGGGAGAGACCCAGTACTTC
CASSYSGGETQYF
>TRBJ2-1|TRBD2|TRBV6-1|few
TGTGCCAGCAGATCACCTAGCGGGACTGAGCAGTTCTTC
CASRSPSGTEQFF
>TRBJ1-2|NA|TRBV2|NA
TGTGCCAGCAGTGAAATAGGGCAGGGTGGTGGCTACACCTTC
CASSEIGQGGGYTF
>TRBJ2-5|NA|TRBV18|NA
TGTGCCAGCTCACCGTCGTTGGCAGAATACCAAACCCAGTACTTC
CASSPSLAEYQTQYF
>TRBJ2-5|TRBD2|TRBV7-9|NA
TGTGCCAGCAGCCTCAGGGCGGGAGGGTCAGAGACCCAGTACTTC
CASSLRAGGSETQYF
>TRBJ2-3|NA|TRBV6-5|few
TGTGCCAGCAGTTACAGGCAGAGCACAGATACGCAGTATTTT
CASSYRQSTDTQYF
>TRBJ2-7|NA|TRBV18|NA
TGTGCCAGCTCACCAGGGACCAGCGACTCCTACGAGCAGTACTTC
CASSPGTSDSYEQYF
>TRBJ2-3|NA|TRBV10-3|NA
TGTGCCATCAGTGAGCTGGGACCCACGGGCCCAGATACGCAGTATTTT
CAISELGPTGPDTQYF
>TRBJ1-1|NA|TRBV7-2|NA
TGTGCCAGCAGCGCCCAGGCTATTGTGGGCACTGAAGCTTTCTTT
CASSAQAIVGTEAFF
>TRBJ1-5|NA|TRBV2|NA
TGTGCCACCGGACAGAACCCCAAGCCCCAGCATTTT
CATGQNPKPQHF
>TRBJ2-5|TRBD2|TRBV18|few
TGTGCCAGCTCCACCACGAGCGGGGTTAAAGAGACCCAGTACTTC
CASSTTSGVKETQYF
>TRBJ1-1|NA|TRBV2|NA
TGTGCCAGCTCGCGGAGGGACACTGAAGCTTTCTTT
CASSRRDTEAFF
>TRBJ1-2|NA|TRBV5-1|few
TGCGCCAGCAGCTTGGTGGAACAGGGCTATGGCTACACCTTC
CASSLVEQGYGYTF
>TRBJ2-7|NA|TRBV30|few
TGTGCCTGGAGTGTCCAGGGATTGGGGTACGAGCAGTACTTC
CAWSVQGLGYEQYF
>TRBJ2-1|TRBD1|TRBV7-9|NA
TGTGCCAGCAGCTTACAGGGGGTCCCAGGTGAGCAGTTCTTC
CASSLQGVPGEQFF
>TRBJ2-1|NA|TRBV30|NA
TGTGCCTGGGAGCAGAACTCCTACAATGAGCAGTTCTTC
CAWEQNSYNEQFF
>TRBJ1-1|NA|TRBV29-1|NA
TGCAGCGTTGAGGGGCCGGACGGCATGAACACTGAAGCTTTCTTT
CSVEGPDGMNTEAFF
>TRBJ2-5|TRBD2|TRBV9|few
TGTGCCAGCAGCGCTAGCGGGGGGGCCGTGGAGACCCAGTACTTC
CASSASGGAVETQYF
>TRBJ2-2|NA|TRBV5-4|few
TGTGCCAGCAGCCTTCATTGGGGAGGCGCGAACACCGGGGAGCTGTTTTTT
CASSLHWGGANTGELFF
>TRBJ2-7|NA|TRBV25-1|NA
TGTGCCAGCAGTGAATCCGGCCCCTACGAGCAGTACTTC
CASSESGPYEQYF
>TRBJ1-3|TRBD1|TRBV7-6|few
TGTGCCAGCAGCTTATCCGGGACAGGGGGGACTGGAAACACCATATATTTT
CASSLSGTGGTGNTIYF
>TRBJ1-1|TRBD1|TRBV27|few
TGTGCCAGCAGTGCGACAGGGGGCTCTGAAGCTTTCTTT
CASSATGGSEAFF
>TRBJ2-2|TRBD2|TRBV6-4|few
TGTGCCAGCAGAGCGGGGGGCACGAACACCGGGGAGCTGTTTTTT
CASRAGGTNTGELFF
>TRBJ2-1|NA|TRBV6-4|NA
TGTGCCAGCAGTGGGACGGAGAGCAATGAGCAGTTCTTC
CASSGTESNEQFF
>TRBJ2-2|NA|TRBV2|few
TGTGCCAGCAGTGAAATGGGACACTCGAACACCGGGGAGCTGTTTTTT
CASSEMGHSNTGELFF
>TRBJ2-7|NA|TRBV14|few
TGTGCCAGCAGCCAAGAGCGGGCAGCCTTTAGGGAGCAGTACTTC
CASSQERAAFREQYF
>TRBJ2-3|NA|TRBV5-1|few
TGCGCCAGCAGCTTAACTCGCGGGCCTTACACAGATACGCAGTATTTT
CASSLTRGPYTDTQYF
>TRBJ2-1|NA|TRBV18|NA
TGTGCCAGCTCACCGGGGGGGCCAGGCGACAATGAGCAGTTCTTC
CASSPGGPGDNEQFF
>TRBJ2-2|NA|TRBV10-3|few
TGTGCCATCAAGGGAACACAGACGAACACCGGGGAGCTGTTTTTT
CAIKGTQTNTGELFF
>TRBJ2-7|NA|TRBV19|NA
TGTGCCAGTAGCGGGACGGGCGGCTACGAGCAGTACTTC
CASSGTGGYEQYF
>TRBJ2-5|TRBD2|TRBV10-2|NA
TGCGCCAGCAGACAAGCGGGACAAGAGACCCAGTACTTC
CASRQAGQETQYF
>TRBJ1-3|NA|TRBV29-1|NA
TGCAGCGTGGGGGAGGAAAACACCATATATTTT
CSVGEENTIYF
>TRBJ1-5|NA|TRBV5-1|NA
TGCGCCAGCAGCTTGGATGGCAATCAGCCCCAGCATTTT
CASSLDGNQPQHF
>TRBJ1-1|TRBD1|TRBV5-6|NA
TGTGCCAGCAGCGTCGCAGGGGGCTGGGGCACTGAAGCTTTCTTT
CASSVAGGWGTEAFF
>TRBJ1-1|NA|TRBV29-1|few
TGCAGCGCAGGGGTGGACACTGAAGCTTTCTTT
CSAGVDTEAFF
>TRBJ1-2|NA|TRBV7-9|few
TGTGCCATCGAGGGGAGAGGCTTAAACTATGGCTACACCTTC
CAIEGRGLNYGYTF
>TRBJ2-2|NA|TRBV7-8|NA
TGTGCCAGCAGCTTGGCCGGGGCCTCCACCGGGGAGCTGTTTTTT
CASSLAGASTGELFF
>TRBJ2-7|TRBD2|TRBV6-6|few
TGTGCCAGCAGAGCGGGGGGCTACGAGCAGTACTTC
CASRAGGYEQYF